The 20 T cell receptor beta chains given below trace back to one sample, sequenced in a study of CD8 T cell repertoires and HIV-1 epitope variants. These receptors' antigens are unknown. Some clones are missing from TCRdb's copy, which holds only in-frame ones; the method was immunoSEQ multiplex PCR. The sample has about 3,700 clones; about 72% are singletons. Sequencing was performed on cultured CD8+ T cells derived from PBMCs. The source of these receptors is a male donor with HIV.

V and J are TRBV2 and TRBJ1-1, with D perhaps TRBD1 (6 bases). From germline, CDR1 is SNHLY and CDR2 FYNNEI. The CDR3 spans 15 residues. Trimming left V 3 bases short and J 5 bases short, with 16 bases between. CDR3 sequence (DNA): TGTGCCAGCAGTGAGGCTTCGGACAGAGGGACTGAAGCTTTCTTT. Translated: CASSEASDRGTEAFF. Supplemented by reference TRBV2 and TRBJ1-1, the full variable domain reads EPEVTQTPSHQVTQMGQEVILRCVPISNHLYFYWYRQILGQKVEFLVSFYNNEISEKSEIFDDQFSVERPDGSNFTLKIRSTKLEDSAMYFCASSEASDRGTEAFFGQGTRLTVV.

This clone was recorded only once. This CDR3 is CASSGVPGTENSPLHF. Written as DNA, the CDR3 is TGTGCCAGCAGTGGGGTGCCCGGGACAGAGAATTCACCCCTCCACTTT. The V call is TRBV2, the J call TRBJ1-6; TRBD1 matches 7 bases. V shed 4 bases and J 7 bases; nucleotides not matched to a gene: 10. This CDR3 is built from 16 residues. Per germline, CDR1 SNHLY and CDR2 FYNNEI.

CDR3 loop: CASSFVAGEQFF. DNA of the CDR3: TGTGCCAGTAGTTTCGTAGCGGGAGAGCAGTTCTTC. The chain links TRBV19 to TRBJ2-1, with 8 bases fitting TRBD2. V lost 5 bases and J lost 10; bases outside the gene matches: 4. The V gene's germline CDR1 is LNHDA and CDR2 SQIVND (reference sequence). The CDR3 covers 12 residues.

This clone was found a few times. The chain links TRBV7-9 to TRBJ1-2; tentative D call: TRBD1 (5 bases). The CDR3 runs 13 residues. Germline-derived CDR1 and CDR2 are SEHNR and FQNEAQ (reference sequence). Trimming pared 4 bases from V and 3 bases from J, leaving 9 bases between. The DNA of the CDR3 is TGTGCCAGCAGCTACTTGACAGACTATGGCTACACCTTC. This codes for CASSYLTDYGYTF. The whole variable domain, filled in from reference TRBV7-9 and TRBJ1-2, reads DTGVSQNPRHKITKRGQNVTFRCDPISEHNRLYWYRQTLGQGPEFLTYFQNEAQLEKSRLLSDRFSAERPKGSFSTLEIQRTEQGDSAMYLCASSYLTDYGYTFGSGTRLTVV.

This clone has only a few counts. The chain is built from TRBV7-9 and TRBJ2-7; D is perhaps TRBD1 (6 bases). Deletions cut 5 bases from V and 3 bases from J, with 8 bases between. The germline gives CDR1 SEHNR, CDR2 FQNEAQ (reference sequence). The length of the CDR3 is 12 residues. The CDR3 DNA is TGTGCCAGCAGCCCGACAGGCTACGAGCAGTACTTC. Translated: CASSPTGYEQYF. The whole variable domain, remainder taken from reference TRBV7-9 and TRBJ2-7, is DTGVSQNPRHKITKRGQNVTFRCDPISEHNRLYWYRQTLGQGPEFLTYFQNEAQLEKSRLLSDRFSAERPKGSFSTLEIQRTEQGDSAMYLCASSPTGYEQYFGPGTRLTVT.

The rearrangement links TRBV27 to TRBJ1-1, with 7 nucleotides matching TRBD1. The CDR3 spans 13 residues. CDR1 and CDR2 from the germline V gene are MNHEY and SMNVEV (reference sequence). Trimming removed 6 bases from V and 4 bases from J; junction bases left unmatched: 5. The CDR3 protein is CASRRTGSTEAFF. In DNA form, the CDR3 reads TGTGCCAGCAGAAGGACAGGCTCCACTGAAGCTTTCTTT.

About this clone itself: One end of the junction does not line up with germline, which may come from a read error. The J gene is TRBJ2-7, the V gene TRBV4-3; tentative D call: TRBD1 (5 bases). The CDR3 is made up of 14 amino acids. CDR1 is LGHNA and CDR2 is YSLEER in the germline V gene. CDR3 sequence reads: CASSQVITAGKWNF. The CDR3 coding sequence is TGCGCCAGCAGCCAAGTGATTACCGCAGGGAAATGGAACTTC.

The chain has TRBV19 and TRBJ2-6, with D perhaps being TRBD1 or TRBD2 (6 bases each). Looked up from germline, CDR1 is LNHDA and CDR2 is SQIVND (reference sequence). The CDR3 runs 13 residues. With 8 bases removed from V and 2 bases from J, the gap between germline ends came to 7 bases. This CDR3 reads CASGGPGANVLTF. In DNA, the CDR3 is TGTGCCAGTGGGGGGCCTGGGGCCAACGTCCTGACTTTC.

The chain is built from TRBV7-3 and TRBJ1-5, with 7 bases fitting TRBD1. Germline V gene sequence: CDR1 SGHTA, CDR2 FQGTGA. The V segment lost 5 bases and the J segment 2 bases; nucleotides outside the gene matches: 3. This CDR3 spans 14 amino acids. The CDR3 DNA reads TGTGCCAGCAGCCCCACAGGGGGCAATCAGCCCCAGCATTTT. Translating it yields CASSPTGGNQPQHF.

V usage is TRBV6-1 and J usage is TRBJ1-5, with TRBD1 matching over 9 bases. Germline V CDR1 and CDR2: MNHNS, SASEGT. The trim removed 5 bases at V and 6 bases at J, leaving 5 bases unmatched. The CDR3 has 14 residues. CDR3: CASSTTGGSQPQHF. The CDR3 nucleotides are TGTGCCAGCAGTACGACAGGGGGAAGTCAGCCCCAGCATTTT.

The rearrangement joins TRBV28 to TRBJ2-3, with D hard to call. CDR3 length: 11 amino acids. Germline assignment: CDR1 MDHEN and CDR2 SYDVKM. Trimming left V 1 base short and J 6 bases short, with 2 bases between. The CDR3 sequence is CASSLSDTQYF. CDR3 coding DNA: TGTGCCAGCAGTTTATCGGATACGCAGTATTTT.

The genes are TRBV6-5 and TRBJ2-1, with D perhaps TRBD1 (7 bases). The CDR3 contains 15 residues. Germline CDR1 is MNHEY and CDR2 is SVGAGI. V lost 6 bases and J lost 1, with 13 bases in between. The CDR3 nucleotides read TGTGCCAGCAGACTTTCAGGGGGGTCCTACAATGAGCAGTTCTTC. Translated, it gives CASRLSGGSYNEQFF.

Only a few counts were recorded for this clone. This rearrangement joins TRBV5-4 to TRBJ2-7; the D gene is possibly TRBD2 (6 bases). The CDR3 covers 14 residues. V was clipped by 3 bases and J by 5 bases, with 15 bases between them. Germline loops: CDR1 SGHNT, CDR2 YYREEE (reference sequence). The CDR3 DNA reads TGTGCCAGCAGCTCGGTGGCGGGGTTGCACGAGCAGTACTTC. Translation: CASSSVAGLHEQYF.

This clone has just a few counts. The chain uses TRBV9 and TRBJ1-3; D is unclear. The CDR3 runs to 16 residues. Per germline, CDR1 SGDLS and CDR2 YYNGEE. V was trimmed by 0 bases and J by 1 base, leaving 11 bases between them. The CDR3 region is CASSVDPGRSGNTIYF. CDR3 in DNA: TGTGCCAGCAGCGTAGATCCAGGAAGGTCTGGAAACACCATATATTTT.

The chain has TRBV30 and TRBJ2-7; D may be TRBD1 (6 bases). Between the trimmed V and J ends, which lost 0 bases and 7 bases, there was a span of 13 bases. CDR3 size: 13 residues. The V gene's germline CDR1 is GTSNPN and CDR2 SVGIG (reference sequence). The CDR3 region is CAWSVRVGGEQYF. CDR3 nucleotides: TGTGCCTGGAGTGTACGGGTAGGGGGAGAGCAGTACTTC.

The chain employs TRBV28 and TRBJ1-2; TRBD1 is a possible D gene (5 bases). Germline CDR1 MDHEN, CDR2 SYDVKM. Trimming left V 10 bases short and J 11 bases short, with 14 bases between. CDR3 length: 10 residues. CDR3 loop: CATTLGTYTF. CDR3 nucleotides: TGTGCCACTACCCTTGGGACGTACACCTTC.

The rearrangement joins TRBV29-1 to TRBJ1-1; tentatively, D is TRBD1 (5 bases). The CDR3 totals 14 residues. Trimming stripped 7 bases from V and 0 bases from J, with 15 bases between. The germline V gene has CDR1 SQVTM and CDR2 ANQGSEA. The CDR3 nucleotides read TGCAGCGCATCCCTGACAGATATGAACACTGAAGCTTTCTTT. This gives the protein CSASLTDMNTEAFF. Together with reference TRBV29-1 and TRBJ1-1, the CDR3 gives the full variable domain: SAVISQKPSRDICQRGTSLTIQCQVDSQVTMMFWYRQQPGQSLTLIATANQGSEATYESGFVIDKFPISRPNLTFSTLTVSNMSPEDSSIYLCSASLTDMNTEAFFGQGTRLTVV.

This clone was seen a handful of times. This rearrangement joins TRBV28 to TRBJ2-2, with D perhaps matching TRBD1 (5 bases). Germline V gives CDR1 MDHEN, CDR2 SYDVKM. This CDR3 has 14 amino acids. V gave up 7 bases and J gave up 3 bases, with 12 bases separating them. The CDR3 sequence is CASKPDIHTGELFF. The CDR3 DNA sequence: TGTGCCAGCAAACCGGACATACACACCGGGGAGCTGTTTTTT. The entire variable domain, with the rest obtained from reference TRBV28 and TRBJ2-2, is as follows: DVKVTQSSRYLVKRTGEKVFLECVQDMDHENMFWYRQDPGLGLRLIYFSYDVKMKEKGDIPEGYSVSREKKERFSLILESASTNQTSMYLCASKPDIHTGELFFGEGSRLTVL.

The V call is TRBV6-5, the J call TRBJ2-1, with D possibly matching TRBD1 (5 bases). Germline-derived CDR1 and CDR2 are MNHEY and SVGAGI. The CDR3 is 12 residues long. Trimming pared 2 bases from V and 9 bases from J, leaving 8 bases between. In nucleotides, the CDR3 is TGTGCCAGCAGTTACGCAGGGCTTGAGCAGTTCTTC. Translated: CASSYAGLEQFF.

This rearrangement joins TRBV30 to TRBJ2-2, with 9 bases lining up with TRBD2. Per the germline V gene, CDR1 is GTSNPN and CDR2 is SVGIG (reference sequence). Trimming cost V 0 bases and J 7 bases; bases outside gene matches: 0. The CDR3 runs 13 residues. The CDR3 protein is CAWSVAGGGELFF. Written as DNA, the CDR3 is TGTGCCTGGAGTGTAGCGGGGGGCGGGGAGCTGTTTTTT.